Listed here are 3 T cell receptor beta chains from one sample, sequenced in a study of T cells in Graves' hyperthyroidism and ophthalmopathy. Amplified regions were TCR beta CDR3 sequences from RNA transcripts. HTBI primers were the set used in a first-round RT-PCR of the TCR CDR3. Via MiXCR, TCRdb re-called the multiplex PCR reads, giving one row per CDR3 protein. This sample has roughly 500,000 distinct CDR3 sequences, with roughly 15% found just once. The specimen was blood. The receptors derive from a woman aged 25 to 39 with Graves' ophthalmopathy.

This clonotype was observed many times. The rearrangement uses TRBV20-1 and TRBJ2-3; no definite D call. CDR1 and CDR2 (germline): DFQATT, SNEGSKA (reference sequence). This CDR3 comprises 15 residues. Deletions cut 3 bases from V and 5 bases from J, with 18 bases between. The CDR3 bases are TGCAGTGCTAGTGGGTCGAGGCCGTCGGGAGATACGCAGTATTTT. Translated: CSASGSRPSGDTQYF.

In this sample, this clonotype turned up many times. The chain couples TRBV30 to TRBJ2-2; TRBD2 matches at 7 bases. With 5 bases clipped from V and 5 bases from J, the junction kept 11 bases outside the gene matches. Per germline, CDR1 GTSNPN and CDR2 SVGIG (reference sequence). This CDR3 contains 15 residues. CDR3 loop: CAWSLLATRTGELFF. In DNA form, the CDR3 reads TGTGCCTGGTCGTTACTAGCGACGAGGACCGGGGAGCTGTTTTTT.

This chain's CDR3 is CASSGSLFSTEAFF. The CDR3 bases are TGTGCCAGCAGTGGTTCGTTATTCAGCACTGAAGCTTTCTTT. The rearrangement joins TRBV6-1 to TRBJ1-1; no definite D call. This CDR3 is built from 14 residues. Per germline, CDR1 MNHNS and CDR2 SASEGT. The V and J ends lost 4 bases and 4 bases respectively, with 13 bases between them.